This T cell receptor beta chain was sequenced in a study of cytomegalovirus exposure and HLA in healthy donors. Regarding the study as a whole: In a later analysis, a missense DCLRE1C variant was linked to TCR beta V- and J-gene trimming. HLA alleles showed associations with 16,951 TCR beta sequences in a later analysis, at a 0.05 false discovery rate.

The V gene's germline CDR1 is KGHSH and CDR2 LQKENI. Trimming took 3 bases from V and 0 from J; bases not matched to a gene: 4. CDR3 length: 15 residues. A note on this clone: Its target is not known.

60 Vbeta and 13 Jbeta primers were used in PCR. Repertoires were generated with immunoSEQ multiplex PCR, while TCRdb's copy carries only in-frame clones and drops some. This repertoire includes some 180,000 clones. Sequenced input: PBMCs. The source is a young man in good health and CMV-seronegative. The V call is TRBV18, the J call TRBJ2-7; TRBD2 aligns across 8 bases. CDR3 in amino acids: CASSPESGSSYEQYF. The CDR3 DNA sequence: TGTGCCAGCTCACCCGAAAGCGGGAGCTCCTACGAGCAGTACTTC.